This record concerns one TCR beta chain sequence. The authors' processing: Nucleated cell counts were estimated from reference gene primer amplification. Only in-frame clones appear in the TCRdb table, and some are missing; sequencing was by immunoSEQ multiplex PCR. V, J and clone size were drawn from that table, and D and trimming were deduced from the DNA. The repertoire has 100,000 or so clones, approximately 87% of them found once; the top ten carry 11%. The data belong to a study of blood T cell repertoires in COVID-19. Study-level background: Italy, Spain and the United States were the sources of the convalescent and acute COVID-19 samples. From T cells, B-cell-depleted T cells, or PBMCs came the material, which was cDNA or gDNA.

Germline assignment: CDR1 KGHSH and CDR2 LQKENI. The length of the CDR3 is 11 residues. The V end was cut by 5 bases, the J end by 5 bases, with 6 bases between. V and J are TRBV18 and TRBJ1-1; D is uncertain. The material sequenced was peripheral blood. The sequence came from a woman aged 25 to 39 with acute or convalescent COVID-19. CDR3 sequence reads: CASSGLTEAFF. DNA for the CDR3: TGTGCCAGCTCAGGGCTAACTGAAGCTTTCTTT. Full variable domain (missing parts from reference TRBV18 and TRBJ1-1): NAGVMQNPRHLVRRRGQEARLRCSPMKGHSHVYWYRQLPEEGLKFMVYLQKENIIDESGMPKERFSAEFPKEGPSILRIQQVVRGDSAAYFCASSGLTEAFFGQGTRLTVV.